Listed here are 14 T cell receptor beta chains from one sample, sequenced in a study of blood T cell repertoires in COVID-19 (dated by TCRdb to the early 2020s). The library relied on the immunoSEQ multiplex PCR assay. TCRdb mirrors the immuneACCESS table, restricted to in-frame sequences. Some clones are absent from its copies; in checked studies, under half trace to an unresolved V gene, and the reason for the others is unknown. The sample includes 390,000 or so clones, with over 75% observed a single time. The ten most abundant clones make up 0.95% to 1.1% of the sample. The specimen sequenced was PBMCs or T cells enriched from blood (not recorded which). The receptor source for this set is a man younger than 35 who had recovered from COVID-19.

This rearrangement joins TRBV18 to TRBJ1-1; D is ambiguous. The V gene lost 0 bases and the J gene lost 11 bases, with 10 bases spanning the gap. The CDR3 covers 12 residues. Germline lookup yields CDR1 KGHSH and CDR2 LQKENI. Written as DNA, the CDR3 is TGTGCCAGCTCACCACCGGAGGGTGCGGCTTTCTTT. The encoded protein is CASSPPEGAAFF.

The chain links TRBV11-1 to TRBJ1-1; D gene ambiguous. The germline CDR1 and CDR2 sequences are SGHAT and FQDESV (reference sequence). V was shortened by 3 bases and J by 0 bases, with 5 bases between the two germline ends. This CDR3 is built from 13 residues. The CDR3 bases are TGTGCCAGCAGCTTCCCTTTGAACACTGAAGCTTTCTTT. Translated: CASSFPLNTEAFF.

The chain uses TRBV19 and TRBJ1-2; 7 bases align to TRBD1. Losses at the gene ends were 4 bases for V and 5 bases for J; bases not matched to a gene: 7. Germline-derived CDR1 and CDR2 are LNHDA and SQIVND (reference sequence). The CDR3 totals 14 residues. The CDR3 DNA is TGTGCCAGTAGTACAGGACAGGTCCGGTATGGCTACACCTTC. It is translated as CASSTGQVRYGYTF.

The V call is TRBV5-8, the J call TRBJ2-4, with D perhaps matching TRBD2 (5 bases). Germline values: CDR1 SGHTS, CDR2 YDEGEE. The V and J ends lost 0 bases and 7 bases respectively, with 11 bases between them. The CDR3 has 14 residues. CDR3 loop: CASSLGEYRNIQYF. CDR3 nucleotides: TGTGCCAGCAGCTTGGGGGAGTATCGCAACATTCAGTACTTC.

The chain employs TRBV30 and TRBJ1-3; 8 nucleotides align to TRBD1. Germline V gene lookup returns CDR1 GTSNPN and CDR2 SVGIG (reference sequence). CDR3 length: 14 amino acids. With 5 bases clipped from V and 0 bases from J, the junction kept 3 bases outside the gene matches. This CDR3 is CAWDTGGSGNTIYF. CDR3 nucleotides: TGTGCCTGGGACACAGGGGGCTCTGGAAACACCATATATTTT.

The chain employs TRBV5-1 and TRBJ1-5; D is ambiguous. The V end was cut by 5 bases, the J end by 2 bases, with 14 bases between. Germline V gene data show CDR1 as SGHRS and CDR2 as YFSETQ. There are 15 residues in the CDR3. The CDR3 DNA is TGCGCCAGCAGGTATGACTCCGGGGGCAATCAGCCCCAGCATTTT. Residues: CASRYDSGGNQPQHF.

This clone is a singleton in its sample. V usage is TRBV18 and J usage is TRBJ1-4; D is ambiguous. This CDR3 contains 15 residues. Looked up from germline, CDR1 is KGHSH and CDR2 is LQKENI. With 7 bases removed from V and 3 bases from J, the gap between germline ends came to 15 bases. The CDR3 region has the DNA TGTGCCAGCTTACAGTATTCCGGGGCTAATGAAAAACTGTTTTTT. Encoded protein: CASLQYSGANEKLFF.

The rearrangement uses TRBV4-1 and TRBJ2-3, with 7 bases aligning to TRBD2. Germline V gene lookup returns CDR1 MGHRA and CDR2 YSYEKL. V lost 5 bases, J lost 6 bases, and 8 bases stayed unmatched. This CDR3 region has 14 residues. CDR3: CASSSSGEGDTQYF. In DNA, the CDR3 is TGCGCCAGCAGCTCCTCGGGGGAGGGGGATACGCAGTATTTT.

V usage is TRBV7-9 and J usage is TRBJ2-5, with 7 nucleotides matching TRBD2. With V trimmed by 2 bases and J by 3 bases, 0 bases remained unmatched. Germline V gene lookup returns CDR1 SEHNR and CDR2 FQNEAQ (reference sequence). The length of the CDR3 is 13 residues. CDR3 DNA sequence: TGTGCCAGCAGCTTACTAGCGGAAGAGACCCAGTACTTC. Encoded protein: CASSLLAEETQYF. Full variable domain (rest looked up from reference TRBV7-9 and TRBJ2-5): DTGVSQNPRHKITKRGQNVTFRCDPISEHNRLYWYRQTLGQGPEFLTYFQNEAQLEKSRLLSDRFSAERPKGSFSTLEIQRTEQGDSAMYLCASSLLAEETQYFGPGTRLLVL.

Here the CDR3 DNA reads TGTGCCAGCCGGGGGGCGGATTCACCCCTCCACTTT. Its translation is CASRGADSPLHF. The rearrangement joins TRBV12-3 or TRBV12-4 to TRBJ1-6; D is possibly TRBD1 (6 bases). Trimming removed 8 bases from V and 8 bases from J, with 10 bases in between. The CDR3 runs 12 residues.

Notes on this clone: Distinct nucleotide sequences in the sample also encode this CDR3. The rearrangement uses TRBV19 and TRBJ1-1, with 7 bases lining up with TRBD1. The junction had 2 bases not matched to a gene; V was cut back by 4 bases and J by 0 bases. This CDR3 spans 14 amino acids. The germline gives CDR1 LNHDA, CDR2 SQIVND (reference sequence). This CDR3 reads CASSRGQLNTEAFF. CDR3 coding DNA: TGTGCCAGTAGTAGGGGACAGCTGAACACTGAAGCTTTCTTT.

This chain links TRBV6-1 with TRBJ1-5; TRBD1 matches 7 bases. Losses at the gene ends were 2 bases for V and 4 bases for J; bases not matched to a gene: 5. Germline-derived CDR1 and CDR2 are MNHNS and SASEGT. The CDR3 totals 15 residues. Written as DNA, the CDR3 is TGTGCCAGCAGTGAATGGACAGGTGAAAATCAGCCCCAGCATTTT. Its translation: CASSEWTGENQPQHF.

The chain joins TRBV11-2 to TRBJ2-7, with 11 bases matching TRBD2. There are 13 residues in the CDR3. J was trimmed by 7 bases and V by 5 bases; bases with no gene match: 4. CDR1 SGHAT and CDR2 FQNNGV come from the germline V gene. Here the CDR3 DNA reads TGTGCCAGCAGCCCTAGCGGGGGGCAGGAGCAGTACTTC. It encodes CASSPSGGQEQYF. Filled out from reference TRBV11-2 and TRBJ2-7, the complete variable domain reads EAGVAQSPRYKIIEKRQSVAFWCNPISGHATLYWYQQILGQGPKLLIQFQNNGVVDDSQLPKDRFSAERLKGVDSTLKIQPAKLEDSAVYLCASSPSGGQEQYFGPGTRLTVT.

The chain couples TRBV7-6 to TRBJ1-6, with D possibly being TRBD1 (5 bases). Germline values: CDR1 SGHVS, CDR2 FNYEAQ. V lost 0 bases to trimming and J lost 8 bases, with 14 bases between them. This CDR3 has 16 residues. The chain's CDR3 is CASSLAGRGGDSPLHF. CDR3 in DNA: TGTGCCAGCAGCTTAGCCGGTAGGGGAGGGGATTCACCCCTCCACTTT.